The rows below give T cell receptor beta chains drawn from one sample of a study of read filtering for tumor transcriptome and immune sequencing. TCRdb analysed the reads with MiXCR anew, one entry per CDR3 protein. The sample has 49,000 or so distinct CDR3 sequences, less than 15% seen once. What was sequenced was a population of CD138-negative cells sorted from bone marrow. These receptor sequences come from a donor at least 40 years old with multiple myeloma. The CDR3 runs from the conserved cysteine through the conserved F or W. The order of the fields is J gene, V gene, D gene, clone size, CDR3 protein, CDR3 DNA. D genes are given only for firm matches. Clone sizes are shown as once, few or many counts, or a class when the clone is expanded.

TRBJ2-5 | TRBV20-1 | TRBD2 | many | CSASTTSGSYGQETQYF | TGCAGTGCTAGCACCACTAGCGGGAGTTATGGCCAAGAGACCCAGTACTTC
TRBJ2-1 | TRBV13 | NA | many | CASSFRTNYNEQFF | TGTGCCAGCAGCTTTAGGACGAACTACAATGAGCAGTTCTTC
TRBJ2-7 | TRBV7-3 | NA | many | CASSLERFGEQYF | TGTGCCAGCAGCTTAGAACGTTTTGGGGAGCAGTACTTC
TRBJ2-1 | TRBV7-9 | TRBD2 | many | CASSFGGVSYNEQFF | TGTGCCAGCAGCTTTGGGGGGGTCTCCTACAATGAGCAGTTCTTC
TRBJ2-5 | TRBV5-1 | TRBD1 | many | CASSLDRGRETQYF | TGCGCCAGCAGCCTAGACAGGGGAAGGGAGACCCAGTACTTC
TRBJ2-5 | TRBV6-1 | NA | many | CASRRGQETQYF | TGTGCCAGCAGGAGGGGGCAAGAGACCCAGTACTTC
TRBJ2-7 | TRBV4-1 | NA | many | CASSQARDSPLTEQYF | TGCGCCAGCAGCCAAGCCCGGGATTCCCCGCTTACCGAGCAGTACTTC
TRBJ2-1 | TRBV4-3 | TRBD1 | many | CASSQSPTGTGGYNEQFF | TGCGCCAGCAGCCAATCCCCAACCGGGACAGGGGGTTACAATGAGCAGTTCTTC
TRBJ2-1 | TRBV19 | TRBD2 | many | CASSPGLAGYSYNEQFF | TGTGCCAGTAGTCCAGGACTAGCGGGGTATTCCTACAATGAGCAGTTCTTC
TRBJ1-5 | TRBV6-1 | TRBD1 | many | CASNLDRGNQPQHF | TGTGCCAGCAACCTGGACAGGGGCAATCAGCCCCAGCATTTT
TRBJ2-1 | TRBV6-6 | NA | many | CASSQQQPSYNEQFF | TGTGCCAGCAGCCAACAGCAGCCCTCCTACAATGAGCAGTTCTTC
TRBJ2-7 | TRBV20-1 | TRBD1 | many | CSAPGTGGYEQYF | TGCAGTGCGCCCGGGACAGGGGGCTACGAGCAGTACTTC
TRBJ2-4 | TRBV3-1 | NA | many | CASSQEGPSKNIQYF | TGTGCCAGCAGCCAAGAGGGACCCAGCAAAAACATTCAGTACTTC